This T cell receptor (beta chain) was found in a study of cytomegalovirus exposure and HLA in healthy donors. Vbeta (60) and Jbeta (13) primers were used in the PCR. The repertoire was sequenced with immunoSEQ multiplex PCR; TCRdb's copy has only in-frame clones and lacks some. The data hold about 130,000 clones, with around 80% observed a single time. Trimming removed 7 bases at V and 5 bases at J, with 17 bases between. Germline CDR1 and CDR2: LNHDA and SQIVND (reference sequence). CDR3 size: 14 residues. Sample: PBMCs. This receptor was taken from a female donor in good health and CMV-seronegative. The chain employs TRBV19 and TRBJ1-1; D may be TRBD1 (6 bases). The CDR3 nucleotides read TGTGCCAGTACCCAGCAGGGGTCTAGAACTGAAGCTTTCTTT. It translates to CASTQQGSRTEAFF.